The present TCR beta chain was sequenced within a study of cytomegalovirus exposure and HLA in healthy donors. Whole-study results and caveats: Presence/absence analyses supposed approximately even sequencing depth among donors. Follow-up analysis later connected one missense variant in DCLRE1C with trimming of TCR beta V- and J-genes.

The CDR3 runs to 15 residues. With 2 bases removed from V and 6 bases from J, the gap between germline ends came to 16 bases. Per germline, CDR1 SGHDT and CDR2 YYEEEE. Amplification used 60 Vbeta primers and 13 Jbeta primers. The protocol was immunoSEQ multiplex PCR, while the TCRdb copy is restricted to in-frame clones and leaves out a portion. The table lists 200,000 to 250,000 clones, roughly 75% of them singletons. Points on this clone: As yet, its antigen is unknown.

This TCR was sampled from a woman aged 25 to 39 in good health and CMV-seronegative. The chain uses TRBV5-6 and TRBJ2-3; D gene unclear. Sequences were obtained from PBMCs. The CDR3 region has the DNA TGTGCCAGCAGCTTCGGTCCGGCGGTTCGGGATACGCAGTATTTT. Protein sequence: CASSFGPAVRDTQYF.